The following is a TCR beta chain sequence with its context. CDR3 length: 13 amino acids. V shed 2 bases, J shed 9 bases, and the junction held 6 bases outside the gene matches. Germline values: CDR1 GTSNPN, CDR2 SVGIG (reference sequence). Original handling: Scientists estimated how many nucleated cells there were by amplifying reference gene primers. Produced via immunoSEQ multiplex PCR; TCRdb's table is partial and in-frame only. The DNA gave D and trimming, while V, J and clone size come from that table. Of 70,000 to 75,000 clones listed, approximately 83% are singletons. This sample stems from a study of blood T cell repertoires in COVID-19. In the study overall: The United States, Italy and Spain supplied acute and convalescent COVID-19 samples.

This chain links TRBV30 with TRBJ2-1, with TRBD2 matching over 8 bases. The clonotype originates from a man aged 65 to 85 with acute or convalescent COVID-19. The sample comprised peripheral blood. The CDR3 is CAWSRLAGREQFF. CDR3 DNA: TGTGCCTGGAGTCGATTAGCGGGGCGTGAGCAGTTCTTC. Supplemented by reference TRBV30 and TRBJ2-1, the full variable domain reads SQTIHQWPATLVQPVGSPLSLECTVEGTSNPNLYWYRQAAGRGLQLLFYSVGIGQISSEVPQNLSASRPQDRQFILSSKKLLLSDSGFYLCAWSRLAGREQFFGPGTRLTVL.